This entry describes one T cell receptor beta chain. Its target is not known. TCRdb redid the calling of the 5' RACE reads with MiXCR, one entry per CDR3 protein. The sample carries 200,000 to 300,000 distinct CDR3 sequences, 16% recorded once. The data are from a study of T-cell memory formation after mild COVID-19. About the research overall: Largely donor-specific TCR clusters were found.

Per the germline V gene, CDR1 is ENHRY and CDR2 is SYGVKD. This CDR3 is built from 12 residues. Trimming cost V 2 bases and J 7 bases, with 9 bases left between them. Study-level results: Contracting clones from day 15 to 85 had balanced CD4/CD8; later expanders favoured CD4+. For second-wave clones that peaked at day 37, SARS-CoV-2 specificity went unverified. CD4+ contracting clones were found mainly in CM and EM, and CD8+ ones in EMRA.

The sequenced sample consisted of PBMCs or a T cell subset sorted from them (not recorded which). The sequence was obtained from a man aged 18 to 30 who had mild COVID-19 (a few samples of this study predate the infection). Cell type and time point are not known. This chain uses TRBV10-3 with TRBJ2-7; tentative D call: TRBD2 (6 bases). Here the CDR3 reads CAISEGDSEQYV. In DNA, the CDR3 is TGTGCCATCAGTGAGGGGGACTCGGAGCAGTACGTC.